These 27 T cell receptor beta chains share one sample of origin, sequenced in a study of blood T cell repertoires in COVID-19. Assay: immunoSEQ multiplex PCR; the TCRdb copy retains only in-frame clones and omits some. The sample gives 95,000 to 150,000 clones, roughly nine tenths of which show up once; around 30% is in the top ten. The specimen sequenced was peripheral blood. These receptors were taken from a man aged 65-85 years with active or convalescent COVID-19.

This chain joins TRBV14 and TRBJ2-7; D is unresolved. Trimming left V 0 bases short and J 3 bases short, with 9 bases between. Germline V CDR1 and CDR2: SGHDN, FVKESK. The CDR3 is 14 amino acids. The CDR3 DNA is TGTGCCAGCAGCCAAGATGGCAGGATCTACGAGCAGTACTTC. The encoded protein is CASSQDGRIYEQYF. Variable domain in full (rest from reference TRBV14 and TRBJ2-7): EAGVTQFPSHSVIEKGQTVTLRCDPISGHDNLYWYRRVMGKEIKFLLHFVKESKQDESGMPNNRFLAERTGGTYSTLKVQPAELEDSGVYFCASSQDGRIYEQYFGPGTRLTVT.

The rearrangement joins TRBV27 to TRBJ1-2; 8 bases map to TRBD1. The germline V gene encodes CDR1 MNHEY and CDR2 SMNVEV (reference sequence). The CDR3 has 16 residues. V trimming: 4 bases; J trimming: 5 bases; junction bases outside the gene matches: 12. The chain's CDR3 is CASSYRWTGRSYGYTF. CDR3 sequence (DNA): TGTGCCAGCAGTTACCGATGGACAGGGCGAAGTTATGGCTACACCTTC.

The chain employs TRBV18 and TRBJ2-7; a possible D gene is TRBD1 (6 bases). V lost 5 bases to trimming and J lost 3 bases, with 17 bases between them. The CDR3 is 15 residues long. Germline V lookup: CDR1 KGHSH, CDR2 LQKENI. CDR3 sequence: CASSGLEGTLYEQYF. CDR3 coding DNA: TGTGCCAGCTCAGGACTCGAGGGGACACTCTACGAGCAGTACTTC.

The chain carries TRBV28 and TRBJ1-2, with TRBD1 matching 7 bases. Unmatched junction bases numbered 1, after V lost 5 bases and J lost 4 bases. CDR1 and CDR2 (germline): MDHEN, SYDVKM. This CDR3 is 12 amino acids long. This CDR3 reads CASSTGAYGYTF. As DNA, the CDR3 is TGTGCCAGCAGTACAGGGGCCTATGGCTACACCTTC.

With regard to this clone: Sequence at one end of the junction differs from germline and may be a read error. The rearrangement links TRBV6-6 to TRBJ1-5; unclear D gene. The CDR3 is made up of 16 amino acids. CDR1 is MNHNY and CDR2 is SVGAGI in the germline V gene (reference sequence). The CDR3 sequence is CASSDSRGSSNQPQHF. The CDR3 region has the DNA TGTGCCAGCAGTGACTCCAGAGGGTCTAGCAATCAGCCCCAGCATTTT.

The chain combines TRBV28 with TRBJ1-5; 7 bases align to TRBD1. The V gene end was trimmed by 6 bases and the J gene end by 6 bases; junction bases not matched to a gene: 11. The CDR3 is 15 residues long. Germline CDR1 and CDR2: MDHEN and SYDVKM. The CDR3 DNA sequence: TGTGCCAGCAGCCGCCCAAGACAGGGCGGTCAGCCCCAGCATTTT. Translation gives CASSRPRQGGQPQHF.

The J gene is TRBJ1-6, the V gene TRBV21-1. TRBV21-1 is shown as a pseudogene. The CDR3 consists of 13 residues. CDR3 residues: CASSKGEESPLHF. In DNA form, the CDR3 reads TGTGCCAGCAGCAAAGGGGAGGAATCACCCCTCCACTTT.

Ten or more counts support this clone. Other DNA variants within this sample encode the same CDR3. The rearrangement joins TRBV27 to TRBJ2-7; 7 nucleotides agree with TRBD2. Germline CDR1 MNHEY, CDR2 SMNVEV (reference sequence). The J segment lost 0 bases and the V segment lost 3 bases, leaving 5 bases of the junction unmatched. The CDR3 covers 15 residues. CDR3 coding DNA: TGTGCCAGCAGTTTCACCCTAGCGGACTCCTACGAGCAGTACTTC. Translation gives CASSFTLADSYEQYF.

The rearrangement joins TRBV28 to TRBJ1-4, with TRBD1 as a possible D gene (6 bases). With 6 bases removed from V and 0 bases from J, the gap between germline ends came to 8 bases. The CDR3 sequence is 14 residues long. Germline assignment: CDR1 MDHEN and CDR2 SYDVKM. The CDR3 reads CASRQGATNEKLFF. The CDR3 DNA is TGTGCCAGCAGACAGGGCGCAACTAATGAAAAACTGTTTTTT.

The chain carries TRBV18 and TRBJ2-1, with D possibly TRBD1 on 6 matching bases. Trimming cost V 4 bases and J 4 bases, with 11 bases left between them. Looked up from germline, CDR1 is KGHSH and CDR2 is LQKENI. CDR3 length: 14 residues. The CDR3 DNA follows: TGTGCCAGCTCACGAAGGACAGATTACAATGAGCAGTTCTTC. As protein: CASSRRTDYNEQFF.

This chain uses TRBV7-2 with TRBJ2-7, with 8 bases aligning to TRBD1. Germline-derived CDR1 and CDR2 are SGHTA and FQGNSA. The CDR3 extends over 18 amino acids. V trimming: 0 bases; J trimming: 3 bases; junction bases outside the gene matches: 13. The CDR3 DNA follows: TGTGCCAGCAGCTTAGCCCTCGCCGGGACAGGAGTAGACTACGAGCAGTACTTC. Its protein is CASSLALAGTGVDYEQYF.

The CDR3 DNA is TGTGCCAGCCGGCCCGCAGGGACAGGGTATGACGAGCAGTACTTC. It translates to CASRPAGTGYDEQYF. The V and J genes are TRBV11-2 and TRBJ2-7; 9 bases match TRBD1. The CDR3 runs to 15 residues. From germline, CDR1 is SGHAT and CDR2 FQNNGV. V dropped 8 bases and J dropped 5; count of bases not matched to a gene: 13.

The sample holds a few counts of this clone. The chain links TRBV29-1 to TRBJ1-1, with D possibly being TRBD1 (6 bases). The germline V gene encodes CDR1 SQVTM and CDR2 ANQGSEA. The V end was cut by 6 bases, the J end by 0 bases, with 11 bases between. The CDR3 totals 13 residues. The DNA of the CDR3 is TGCAGCGTGGGGGGGCAGCTGAACACTGAAGCTTTCTTT. Protein sequence: CSVGGQLNTEAFF.

The chain uses TRBV5-1 and TRBJ2-3, with D hard to call. The CDR3 loop spans 15 amino acids. From germline, CDR1 is SGHRS and CDR2 YFSETQ. V dropped 0 bases and J dropped 2 bases, with 10 bases sitting between them. CDR3 in amino acids: CASSLDGGYTDTQYF. CDR3 bases: TGCGCCAGCAGCTTGGATGGCGGCTACACAGATACGCAGTATTTT.

The chain recombines TRBV19 with TRBJ2-1; 8 nucleotides match TRBD2. After removal of 3 bases from V and 6 bases from J, the junction contained 7 bases not matched to a gene. CDR3 length: 15 residues. Germline V gene data show CDR1 as LNHDA and CDR2 as SQIVND (reference sequence). This CDR3 is CASSMGTSGINEQFF. CDR3 in DNA: TGTGCCAGTAGTATGGGTACTAGCGGCATCAATGAGCAGTTCTTC.

This clone was found a few times. This rearrangement joins TRBV7-2 to TRBJ2-7, with TRBD1 matching 12 bases. The germline V gene has CDR1 SGHTA and CDR2 FQGNSA. Unmatched junction bases numbered 8, after V lost 2 bases and J lost 6 bases. This CDR3 region has 16 residues. The CDR3 DNA is TGTGCCAGCAGCTTACCACCGGGACAGGGGGCTGCCGAGCAGTACTTC. Amino acid sequence: CASSLPPGQGAAEQYF. The complete variable domain, with remaining parts taken from reference TRBV7-2 and TRBJ2-7, reads GAGVSQSPSNKVTEKGKDVELRCDPISGHTALYWYRQSLGQGLEFLIYFQGNSAPDKSGLPSDRFSAERTGGSVSTLTIQRTQQEDSAVYLCASSLPPGQGAAEQYFGPGTRLTVT.

The chain has TRBV4-1 and TRBJ2-5; 9 nucleotides align to TRBD2. The germline V gene encodes CDR1 MGHRA and CDR2 YSYEKL. The length of the CDR3 is 19 residues. With 1 base clipped from V and 2 bases from J, the junction kept 14 bases outside the gene matches. The CDR3 is CASSQVAGAGRGHQETQYF. The CDR3 nucleotides read TGCGCCAGCAGCCAAGTAGCGGGAGCGGGAAGGGGCCATCAAGAGACCCAGTACTTC.

The chain has TRBV11-3 and TRBJ2-7; 7 nucleotides agree with TRBD1. CDR3 size: 13 residues. V gave up 5 bases and J gave up 3 bases; unmatched junction bases: 4. CDR1 and CDR2 (germline): SGHNT, YENEEA. The CDR3 coding sequence is TGTGCCAGCAGCGCCCGGACAGGCTACGAGCAGTACTTC. Translated: CASSARTGYEQYF.

The V and J genes are TRBV29-1 and TRBJ1-1, with D perhaps matching TRBD1 (5 bases). Germline loops: CDR1 SQVTM, CDR2 ANQGSEA. Trimming shortened V by 2 bases and J by 11 bases, and 12 bases separated the two germline ends. The CDR3 covers 11 residues. CDR3 DNA: TGCAGCGTTGAAATGGGGGGGAGGGCTTTCTTT. Translating gives CSVEMGGRAFF.

The chain uses TRBV7-8 and TRBJ2-2; D possibly corresponds to TRBD2 (5 bases). The CDR3 sequence is 12 residues long. Between the trimmed V and J ends, which lost 6 bases and 4 bases, there was a span of 6 bases. Germline-derived CDR1 and CDR2 are SGHVS and FQNEAQ. CDR3 DNA: TGTGCCAGCAGGGGGAGCACCGGGGAGCTGTTTTTT. As protein: CASRGSTGELFF.

The chain uses TRBV5-6 and TRBJ1-5; D is undetermined. The germline gives CDR1 SGHDT, CDR2 YYEEEE. V shed 4 bases and J shed 3 bases, with 17 bases lying between them. The CDR3 is 16 amino acids. CDR3 in DNA: TGTGCCAGCAGCGCTGGAAGGAGTGCCTACAATCAGCCCCAGCATTTT. Translation gives CASSAGRSAYNQPQHF.

The CDR3: CASSQEFASLSYEQYF. As DNA, the CDR3 is TGCGCCAGCAGCCAAGAATTTGCAAGCCTCTCCTACGAGCAGTACTTC. The V call is TRBV4-1, the J call TRBJ2-7; D is ambiguous. This CDR3 spans 16 amino acids. The germline V gene encodes CDR1 MGHRA and CDR2 YSYEKL. Trimming took off 0 bases at V and 0 bases at J, with 12 bases between the two ends.

In this sample, this clone turned up a few times. The chain employs TRBV7-9 and TRBJ2-3, with 9 bases fitting TRBD2. V shed 6 bases and J 0 bases; nucleotides not matched to a gene: 7. Germline lookup yields CDR1 SEHNR and CDR2 FQNEAQ (reference sequence). CDR3 size: 16 residues. The CDR3: CASRKLAGLSTDTQYF. For the CDR3, the DNA is TGTGCCAGCAGGAAGCTAGCGGGACTTAGCACAGATACGCAGTATTTT.

The chain recombines TRBV4-2 with TRBJ2-7; 7 bases fit TRBD1. CDR1 and CDR2 (germline): LGHNA, YNFKEQ. The CDR3 contains 15 residues. V gave up 1 base and J gave up 3 bases; unmatched junction bases: 6. This CDR3 is CASSQALGQYYEQYF. DNA of the CDR3: TGTGCCAGCAGCCAAGCCCTGGGACAGTACTACGAGCAGTACTTC.

V usage is TRBV7-2 and J usage is TRBJ2-5; D is ambiguous. V lost 5 bases and J 3 bases, leaving 10 bases between the germline ends. This CDR3 is built from 13 residues. CDR1 and CDR2 from the germline V gene are SGHTA and FQGNSA. The CDR3 nucleotides are TGTGCCAGCAGCCCCCTAACGGAAGAGACCCAGTACTTC. Amino acids: CASSPLTEETQYF.

The chain is built from TRBV7-8 and TRBJ1-2; TRBD1 matches 8 bases. The CDR3 has 14 amino acids. Germline trimming cut 5 bases from V and 3 bases from J; bases unmatched to any gene: 5. CDR1 and CDR2 from the germline V gene are SGHVS and FQNEAQ. CDR3 in amino acids: CASSRTGFDYGYTF. Here the CDR3 DNA reads TGTGCCAGCAGCCGGACAGGGTTCGACTATGGCTACACCTTC.

This clone was counted between two and nine times. V gene TRBV6-4 combines with J gene TRBJ2-3, with TRBD1 matching over 9 bases. The V and J ends lost 3 bases and 3 bases, in that order; junction bases with no gene match: 4. The length of the CDR3 is 15 residues. CDR1 and CDR2 from the germline V gene are MRHNA and SNTAGT. CDR3 coding DNA: TGTGCCAGCAGTGAAGGGGACAGGGAGACAGATACGCAGTATTTT. Encoded protein: CASSEGDRETDTQYF.